Shown below are 10 T cell receptor beta chains from a single sample sequenced in a study of CD8 T cells in Susac syndrome. Random hexamers were used to reverse transcribe 0.5 to 1 ug of RNA. TCRdb fed the immunoSEQ multiplex PCR reads into MiXCR, producing one record per CDR3 protein. The data contain approximately 180,000 distinct CDR3 sequences, around 94% of them singletons. Sequencing used CD4+ T cells from PBMCs. The receptors derive from a human donor with Susac syndrome.

This chain joins TRBV7-2 and TRBJ1-6, with D uncertain. The CDR3 has 14 residues. Germline CDR1 reads SGHTA; CDR2 reads FQGNSA. V lost 3 bases and J lost 5, with 8 bases in between. As DNA, the CDR3 is TGTGCCAGCAGCTTTATGATGGATAATTCACCCCTCCACTTT. This encodes CASSFMMDNSPLHF.

The V gene is TRBV23-1, the J gene TRBJ1-2; TRBD1 matches 8 bases. TRBV23-1 is treated as an ORF (open reading frame) with a function not yet certain. This CDR3 is built from 14 residues. V lost 3 bases to trimming and J lost 2 bases; unmatched junction nucleotides: 2. The CDR3: CASSQGQENYGYTF. For the CDR3, the DNA is TGCGCCAGCAGTCAGGGACAGGAGAACTATGGCTACACCTTC.

The genes are TRBV9 and TRBJ1-1; 9 positions agree with TRBD1. The CDR3 extends over 15 amino acids. The germline V gene has CDR1 SGDLS and CDR2 YYNGEE. The junction had 4 bases not matched to a gene; V was cut back by 0 bases and J by 4 bases. The CDR3 DNA reads as TGTGCCAGCAGCGTAGGGGACAGGGTAATCACTGAAGCTTTCTTT. Translation gives CASSVGDRVITEAFF.

This clonotype was recorded only once. This chain connects TRBV6-5 to TRBJ2-7, with D possibly matching TRBD2 (6 bases). The CDR3 sequence is 15 residues long. With 6 bases removed from V and 3 bases from J, the gap between germline ends came to 18 bases. The germline V gene has CDR1 MNHEY and CDR2 SVGAGI. Here the CDR3 DNA reads TGTGCCAGCAGACTTAGCGGTAACCCGGTCTACGAGCAGTACTTC. Translated: CASRLSGNPVYEQYF.

The chain combines TRBV7-9 with TRBJ1-3; the D is unclear. The CDR3 runs to 15 residues. The germline V gene encodes CDR1 SEHNR and CDR2 FQNEAQ (reference sequence). V lost 6 bases and J 7 bases, leaving 19 bases between the germline ends. The CDR3 coding sequence is TGTGCCAGCAGACCTCCCTCGGTCGCCGAGAACACCATATATTTT. As protein: CASRPPSVAENTIYF.

This chain connects TRBV19 to TRBJ2-5; TRBD1 or TRBD2 may be the D gene (5 bases each). Germline V CDR1 and CDR2: LNHDA, SQIVND (reference sequence). V was cut by 9 bases and J by 5 bases, with 13 bases left in between. The CDR3 contains 12 residues. The CDR3: CASSGTAETQYF. Here the CDR3 DNA reads TGTGCCAGCTCAGGGACGGCGGAGACCCAGTACTTC.

The V call is TRBV6-2 or TRBV6-3, the J call TRBJ1-1; D perhaps matches TRBD1 (6 bases). V shed 0 bases and J shed 10 bases, with 15 bases lying between them. The length of the CDR3 is 14 residues. Germline V gene sequence: CDR1 MNHEY, CDR2 SVGEGT. The CDR3 nucleotides are TGTGCCAGCAGTTACTCGACGGGGGCGCGTGGAGCTTTCTTT. This translates into CASSYSTGARGAFF.

The chain links TRBV12-3 or TRBV12-4 to TRBJ2-7; 14 nucleotides agree with TRBD2. The CDR3 spans 15 residues. With V trimmed by 6 bases and J by 4 bases, 5 bases remained unmatched. The DNA for the CDR3 is TGTGCCAGCAGCAGGACTAGCGGGAGGCTATACGAGCAGTACTTC. This translates into CASSRTSGRLYEQYF.

V gene TRBV2 combines with J gene TRBJ1-2, with 7 bases aligning to TRBD1. Germline-derived CDR1 and CDR2 are SNHLY and FYNNEI. The ends lost 6 bases at V and 1 base at J; junction bases unmatched: 2. The CDR3 extends over 13 amino acids. DNA for the CDR3: TGTGCCAGCAGGAGGGACAGTAACTATGGCTACACCTTC. It encodes CASRRDSNYGYTF.

The chain carries TRBV20-1 and TRBJ2-5, with a possible D match to TRBD1 (6 bases). The CDR3 is 14 amino acids. CDR1 and CDR2 from the germline V gene are DFQATT and SNEGSKA (reference sequence). Trimming removed 0 bases from V and 1 base from J, with 9 bases in between. CDR3 region: CSAREDSFQETQYF. CDR3 nucleotide sequence: TGCAGTGCTAGAGAGGACAGCTTCCAAGAGACCCAGTACTTC.